The TCR beta chain described here comes from a study of T-cell memory formation after mild COVID-19. Study as a whole: Largely, the TCR clusters proved donor specific. Study-level findings and limits: Later expanders leaned toward CD4+, whereas clones contracting from day 15 to 85 were balanced CD4/CD8.

TCRdb reanalysed the 5' RACE reads using MiXCR and keeps one entry per CDR3 protein. The sample yields 150,000 to 200,000 distinct CDR3 sequences, roughly 15% seen once. Note on this clonotype: The antigen remains unidentified.

The specimen sequenced was PBMCs or a T cell subset sorted from them (not recorded which). The TCR comes from an adult woman who had mild COVID-19 (a few samples of this study predate the infection). Cell type and time point are not known.

The CDR3 spells CASSYLSGGVNTGELFF. The CDR3 nucleotides read TGTGCCAGCAGTTACCTAAGCGGGGGGGTGAACACCGGGGAGCTGTTTTTT. The chain employs TRBV6-5 and TRBJ2-2; 10 nucleotides match TRBD2. In germline, CDR1 is MNHEY, CDR2 SVGAGI. The CDR3 has 17 residues. The V segment lost 2 bases and the J segment 1 base; nucleotides outside the gene matches: 4.